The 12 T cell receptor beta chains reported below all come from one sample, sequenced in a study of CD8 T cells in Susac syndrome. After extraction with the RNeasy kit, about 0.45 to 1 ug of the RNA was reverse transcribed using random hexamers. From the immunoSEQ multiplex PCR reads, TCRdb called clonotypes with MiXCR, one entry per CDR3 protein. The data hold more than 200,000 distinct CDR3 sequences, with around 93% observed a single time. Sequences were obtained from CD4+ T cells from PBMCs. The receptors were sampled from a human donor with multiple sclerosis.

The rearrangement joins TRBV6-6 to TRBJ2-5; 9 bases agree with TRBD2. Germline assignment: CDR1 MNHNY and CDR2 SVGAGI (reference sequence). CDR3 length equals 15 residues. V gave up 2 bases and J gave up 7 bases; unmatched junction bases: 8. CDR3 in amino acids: CASSYRREGLGTQYF. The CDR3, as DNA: TGTGCCAGCAGTTACCGGCGGGAGGGATTGGGGACCCAGTACTTC.

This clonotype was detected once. The CDR3 nucleotides are TGCGCCAGCAGCGCCATCCAAGGAAGCATTCAGTACTTC. Residues: CASSAIQGSIQYF. V and J are TRBV5-1 and TRBJ2-4, with D uncertain. Trimming pared 4 bases from V and 9 bases from J, leaving 14 bases between. The CDR3 is 13 residues long. Germline values: CDR1 SGHRS, CDR2 YFSETQ.

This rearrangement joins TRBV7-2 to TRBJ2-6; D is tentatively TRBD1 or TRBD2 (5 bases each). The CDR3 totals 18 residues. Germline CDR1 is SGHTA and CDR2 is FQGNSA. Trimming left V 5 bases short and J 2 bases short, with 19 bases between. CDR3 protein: CASSRSGRSHPGANVLTF. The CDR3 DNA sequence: TGTGCCAGCAGCCGGTCGGGGCGATCCCATCCTGGGGCCAACGTCCTGACTTTC.

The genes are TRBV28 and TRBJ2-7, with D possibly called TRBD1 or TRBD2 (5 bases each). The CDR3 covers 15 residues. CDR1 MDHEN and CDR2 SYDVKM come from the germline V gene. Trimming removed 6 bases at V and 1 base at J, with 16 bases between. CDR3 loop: CASSPPGWGSYEQYF. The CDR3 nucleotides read TGTGCCAGCAGCCCCCCCGGCTGGGGGTCCTACGAGCAGTACTTC.

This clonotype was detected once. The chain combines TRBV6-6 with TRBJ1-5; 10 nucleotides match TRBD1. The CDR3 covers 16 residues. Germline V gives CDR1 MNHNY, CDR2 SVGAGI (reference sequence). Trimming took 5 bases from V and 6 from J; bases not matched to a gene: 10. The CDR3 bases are TGTGCCAGCAGTGCCCTAGGACAGGGGGTAGGTCAGCCCCAGCATTTT. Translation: CASSALGQGVGQPQHF.

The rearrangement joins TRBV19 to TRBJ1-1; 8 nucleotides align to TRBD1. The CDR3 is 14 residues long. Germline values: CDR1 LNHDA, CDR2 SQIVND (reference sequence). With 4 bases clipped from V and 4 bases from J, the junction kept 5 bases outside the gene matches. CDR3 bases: TGTGCCAGTAGTACTCCGACAGGGGTCACTGAAGCTTTCTTT. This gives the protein CASSTPTGVTEAFF. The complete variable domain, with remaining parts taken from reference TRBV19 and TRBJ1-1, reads DGGITQSPKYLFRKEGQNVTLSCEQNLNHDAMYWYRQDPGQGLRLIYYSQIVNDFQKGDIAEGYSVSREKKESFPLTVTSAQKNPTAFYLCASSTPTGVTEAFFGQGTRLTVV.

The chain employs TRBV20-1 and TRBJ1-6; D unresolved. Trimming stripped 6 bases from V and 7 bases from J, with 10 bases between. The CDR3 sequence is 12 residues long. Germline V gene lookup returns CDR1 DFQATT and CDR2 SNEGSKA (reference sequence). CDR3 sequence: CSAATGNSPLHF. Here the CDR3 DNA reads TGCAGTGCCGCAACGGGGAATTCACCCCTCCACTTT.

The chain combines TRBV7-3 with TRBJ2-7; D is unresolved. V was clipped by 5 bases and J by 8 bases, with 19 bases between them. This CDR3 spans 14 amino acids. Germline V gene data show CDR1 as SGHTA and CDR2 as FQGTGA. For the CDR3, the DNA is TGTGCCAGCAGCGCAAACCGGCCCCCCGACAAGCAGTACTTC. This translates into CASSANRPPDKQYF.

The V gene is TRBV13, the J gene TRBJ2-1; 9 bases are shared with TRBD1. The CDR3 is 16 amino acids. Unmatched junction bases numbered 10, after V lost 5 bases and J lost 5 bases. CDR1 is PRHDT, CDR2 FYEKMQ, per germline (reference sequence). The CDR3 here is CASSPLDRGLDNEQFF. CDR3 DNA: TGTGCCAGCAGCCCCCTGGACAGGGGCCTGGACAATGAGCAGTTCTTC. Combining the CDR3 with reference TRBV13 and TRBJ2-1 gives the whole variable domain AAGVIQSPRHLIKEKRETATLKCYPIPRHDTVYWYQQGPGQDPQFLISFYEKMQSDKGSIPDRFSAQQFSDYHSELNMSSLELGDSALYFCASSPLDRGLDNEQFFGPGTRLTVL.

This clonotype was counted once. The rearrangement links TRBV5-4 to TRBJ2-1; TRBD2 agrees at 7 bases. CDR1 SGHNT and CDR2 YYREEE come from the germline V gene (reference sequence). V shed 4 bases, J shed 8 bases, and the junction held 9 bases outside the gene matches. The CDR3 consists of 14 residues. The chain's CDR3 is CASSGALAVDEQFF. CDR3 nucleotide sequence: TGTGCCAGCAGCGGGGCTCTAGCGGTCGATGAGCAGTTCTTC. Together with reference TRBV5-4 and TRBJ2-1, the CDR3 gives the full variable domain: ETGVTQSPTHLIKTRGQQVTLRCSSQSGHNTVSWYQQALGQGPQFIFQYYREEENGRGNFPPRFSGLQFPNYSSELNVNALELDDSALYLCASSGALAVDEQFFGPGTRLTVL.

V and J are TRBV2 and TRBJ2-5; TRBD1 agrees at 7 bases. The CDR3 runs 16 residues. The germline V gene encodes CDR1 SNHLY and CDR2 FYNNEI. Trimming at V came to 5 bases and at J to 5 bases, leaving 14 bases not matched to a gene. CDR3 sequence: CASSRSTGPLGETQYF. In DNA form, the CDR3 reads TGTGCCAGCAGTAGATCGACAGGGCCGCTGGGGGAGACCCAGTACTTC.

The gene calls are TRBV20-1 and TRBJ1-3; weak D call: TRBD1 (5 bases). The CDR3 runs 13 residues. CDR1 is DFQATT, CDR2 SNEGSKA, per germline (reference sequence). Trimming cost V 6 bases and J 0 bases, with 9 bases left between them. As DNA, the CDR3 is TGCAGTGCCAAAGACAGCTCTGGAAACACCATATATTTT. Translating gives CSAKDSSGNTIYF.